The subject of this entry is one TCR beta chain. The repertoire was sequenced with immunoSEQ multiplex PCR; TCRdb's copy has only in-frame clones and lacks some. Here the sample spans approximately 84,000 clones, roughly nine tenths being singletons. This entry is derived from a study of OX40 agonist ivuxolimab in advanced cancers. Overall study context: Patients received intravenous ivuxolimab every 2 weeks at 0.01 to 10 mg/kg. Participants could have had prior anti-PD-1, anti-PD-L1 or anti-CTLA-4 therapy, and approximately 40% had some.

The length of the CDR3 is 14 residues. Trimming stripped 7 bases from V and 3 bases from J, with 14 bases between. Germline-derived CDR1 and CDR2 are SGDLS and YYNGEE. At baseline, cycle 4 day 1, and cycle 7 day 1, blood was sampled. The sequence was obtained from an adult with an advanced solid tumor such as melanoma, head and neck, liver or kidney cancer. V and J are TRBV9 and TRBJ2-1; D is possibly TRBD1 or TRBD2 (6 bases each). The input for sequencing was CD4+ or CD8+ T cells sorted from blood, taken in a trial of the OX40 agonist ivuxolimab. The CDR3 sequence: CASAVGGGYNEQFF. Here the CDR3 DNA reads TGTGCCAGCGCGGTCGGGGGCGGCTACAATGAGCAGTTCTTC.